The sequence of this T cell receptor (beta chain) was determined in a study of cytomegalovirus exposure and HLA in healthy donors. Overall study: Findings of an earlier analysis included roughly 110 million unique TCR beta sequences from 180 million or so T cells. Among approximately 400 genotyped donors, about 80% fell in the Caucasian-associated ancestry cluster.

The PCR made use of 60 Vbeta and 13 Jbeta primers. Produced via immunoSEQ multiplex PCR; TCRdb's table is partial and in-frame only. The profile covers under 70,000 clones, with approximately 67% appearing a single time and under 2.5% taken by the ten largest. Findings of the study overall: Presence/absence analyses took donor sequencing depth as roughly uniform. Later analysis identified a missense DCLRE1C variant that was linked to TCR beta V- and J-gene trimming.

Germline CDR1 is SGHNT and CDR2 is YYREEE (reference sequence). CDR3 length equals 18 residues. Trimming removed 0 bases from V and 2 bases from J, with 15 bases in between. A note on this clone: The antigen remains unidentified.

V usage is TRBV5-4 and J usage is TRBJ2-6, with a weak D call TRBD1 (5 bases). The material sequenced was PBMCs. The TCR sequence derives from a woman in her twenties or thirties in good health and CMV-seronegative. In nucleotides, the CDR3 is TGTGCCAGCAGCTTGGTCCCAGGTGGGGCACCTGGGGCCAACGTCCTGACTTTC. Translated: CASSLVPGGAPGANVLTF.